The source of this T cell receptor beta chain is a study of shared T cell receptors in the human thymus. Trimming removed 1 base at V and 1 base at J, with 5 bases between. This CDR3 comprises 13 residues. The germline CDR1 and CDR2 sequences are SGHRS and YFSETQ. Sequenced by immunoSEQ multiplex PCR; TCRdb stores in-frame clones only, minus some. The sample carries hundreds of thousands of clones, about 95% recorded once. The rearrangement uses TRBV5-1 and TRBJ1-2; D unclear. The sample consisted of thymocytes. The sequence was obtained from a human donor. CDR3 residues: CASSLTVNYGYTF. CDR3 in DNA: TGCGCCAGCAGCTTGACGGTTAACTATGGCTACACCTTC.